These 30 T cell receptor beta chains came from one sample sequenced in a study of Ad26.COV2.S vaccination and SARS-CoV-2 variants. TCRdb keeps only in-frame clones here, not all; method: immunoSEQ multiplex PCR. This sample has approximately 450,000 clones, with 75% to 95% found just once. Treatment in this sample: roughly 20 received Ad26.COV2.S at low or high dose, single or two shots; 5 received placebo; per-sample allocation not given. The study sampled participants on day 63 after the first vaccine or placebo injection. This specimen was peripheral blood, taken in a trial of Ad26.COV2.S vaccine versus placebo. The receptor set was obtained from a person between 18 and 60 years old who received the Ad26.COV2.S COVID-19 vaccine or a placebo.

The chain's CDR3 is CASNTGRLTEAFF. CDR3 nucleotide sequence: TGTGCCAGCAACACGGGGCGCTTGACTGAAGCTTTCTTT. The chain joins TRBV27 to TRBJ1-1, with D perhaps TRBD1 (5 bases). Trimming shortened V by 7 bases and J by 5 bases, and 14 bases separated the two germline ends. Per germline, CDR1 MNHEY and CDR2 SMNVEV (reference sequence). The CDR3 loop spans 13 amino acids.

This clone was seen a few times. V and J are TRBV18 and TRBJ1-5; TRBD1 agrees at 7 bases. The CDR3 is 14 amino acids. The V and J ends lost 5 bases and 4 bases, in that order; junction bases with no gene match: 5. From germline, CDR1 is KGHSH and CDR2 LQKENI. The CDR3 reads CASSSEGANQPQHF. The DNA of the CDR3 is TGTGCCAGCTCATCCGAGGGGGCGAATCAGCCCCAGCATTTT.

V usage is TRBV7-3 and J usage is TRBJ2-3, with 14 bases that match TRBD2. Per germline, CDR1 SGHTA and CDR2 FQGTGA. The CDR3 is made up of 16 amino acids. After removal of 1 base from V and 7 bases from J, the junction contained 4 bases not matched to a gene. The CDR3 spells CASSLMGLAGENTQYF. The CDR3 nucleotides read TGTGCCAGCAGCTTAATGGGACTAGCGGGAGAGAATACGCAGTATTTT.

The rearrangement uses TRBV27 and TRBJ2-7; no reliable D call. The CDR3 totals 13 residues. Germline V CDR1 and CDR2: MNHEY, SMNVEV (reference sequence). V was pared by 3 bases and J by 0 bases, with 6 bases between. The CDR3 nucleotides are TGTGCCAGCAGTTTTCGAGGCTCCTACGAGCAGTACTTC. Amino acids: CASSFRGSYEQYF.

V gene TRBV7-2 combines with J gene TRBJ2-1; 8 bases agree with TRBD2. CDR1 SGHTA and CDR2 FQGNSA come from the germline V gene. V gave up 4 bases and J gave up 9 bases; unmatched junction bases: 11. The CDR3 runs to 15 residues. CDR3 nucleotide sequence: TGTGCCAGCAGCTCATCGGGCGGGAGGAACGTTGAGCAGTTCTTC. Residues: CASSSSGGRNVEQFF.

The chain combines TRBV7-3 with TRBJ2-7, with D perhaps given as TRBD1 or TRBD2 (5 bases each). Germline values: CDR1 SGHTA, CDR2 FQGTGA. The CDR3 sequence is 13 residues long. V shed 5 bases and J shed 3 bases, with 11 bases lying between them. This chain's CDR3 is CASSPGGGYEQYF. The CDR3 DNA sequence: TGTGCCAGCAGCCCCGGTGGGGGCTACGAGCAGTACTTC.

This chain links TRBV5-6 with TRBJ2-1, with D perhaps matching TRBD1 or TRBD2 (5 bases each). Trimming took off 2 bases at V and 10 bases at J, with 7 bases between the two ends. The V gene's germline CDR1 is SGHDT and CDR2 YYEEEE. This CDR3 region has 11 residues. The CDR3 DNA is TGTGCCAGCAGCTTTCGGGGCGAGCAGTTCTTC. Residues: CASSFRGEQFF. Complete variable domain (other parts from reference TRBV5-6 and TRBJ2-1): DAGVTQSPTHLIKTRGQQVTLRCSPKSGHDTVSWYQQALGQGPQFIFQYYEEEERQRGNFPDRFSGHQFPNYSSELNVNALLLGDSALYLCASSFRGEQFFGPGTRLTVL.

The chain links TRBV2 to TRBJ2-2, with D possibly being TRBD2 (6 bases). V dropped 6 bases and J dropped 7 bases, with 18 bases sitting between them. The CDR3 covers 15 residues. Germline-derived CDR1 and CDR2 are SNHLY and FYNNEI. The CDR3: CASSATIGGIGELFF. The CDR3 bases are TGTGCCAGCAGCGCTACCATAGGAGGGATCGGGGAGCTGTTTTTT.

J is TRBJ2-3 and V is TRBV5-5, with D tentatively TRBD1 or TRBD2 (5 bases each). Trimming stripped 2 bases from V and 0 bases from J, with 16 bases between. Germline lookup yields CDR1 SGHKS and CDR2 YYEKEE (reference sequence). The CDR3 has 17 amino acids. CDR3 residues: CASSFIFYRTSTDTQYF. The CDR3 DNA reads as TGTGCCAGCAGCTTTATCTTCTACAGGACTAGCACAGATACGCAGTATTTT.

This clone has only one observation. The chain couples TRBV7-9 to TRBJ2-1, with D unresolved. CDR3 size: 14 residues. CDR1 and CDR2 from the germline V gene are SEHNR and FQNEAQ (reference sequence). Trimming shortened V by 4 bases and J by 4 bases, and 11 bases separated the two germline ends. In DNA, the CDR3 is TGTGCCAGCAGCTCACGAACTACATACAATGAGCAGTTCTTC. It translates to CASSSRTTYNEQFF.

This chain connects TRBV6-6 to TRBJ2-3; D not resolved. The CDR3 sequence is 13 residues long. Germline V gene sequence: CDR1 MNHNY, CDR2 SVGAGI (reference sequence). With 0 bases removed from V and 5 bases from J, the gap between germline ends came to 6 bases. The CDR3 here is CASSYSPQDTQYF. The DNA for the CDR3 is TGTGCCAGCAGTTACTCGCCCCAAGATACGCAGTATTTT.

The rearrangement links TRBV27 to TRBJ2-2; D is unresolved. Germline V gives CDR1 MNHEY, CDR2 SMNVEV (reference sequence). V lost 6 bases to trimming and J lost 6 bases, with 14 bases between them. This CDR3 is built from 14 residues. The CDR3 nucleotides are TGTGCCAGCAGACCCAGTTTATTTCCCGGGGAGCTGTTTTTT. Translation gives CASRPSLFPGELFF.

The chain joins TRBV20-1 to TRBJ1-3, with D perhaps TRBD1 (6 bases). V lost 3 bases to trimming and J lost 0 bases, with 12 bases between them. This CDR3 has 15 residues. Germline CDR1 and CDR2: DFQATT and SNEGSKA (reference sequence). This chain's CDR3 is CSASRGAYSGNTIYF. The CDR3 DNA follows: TGCAGTGCTAGTCGGGGGGCCTACTCTGGAAACACCATATATTTT.

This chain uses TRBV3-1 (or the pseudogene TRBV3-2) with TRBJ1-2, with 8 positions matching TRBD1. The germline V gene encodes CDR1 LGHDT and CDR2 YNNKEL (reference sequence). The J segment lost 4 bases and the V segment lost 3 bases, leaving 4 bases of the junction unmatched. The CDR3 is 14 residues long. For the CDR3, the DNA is TGTGCCAGCAGCCACACCGACAGGGGCTATGGCTACACCTTC. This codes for CASSHTDRGYGYTF.

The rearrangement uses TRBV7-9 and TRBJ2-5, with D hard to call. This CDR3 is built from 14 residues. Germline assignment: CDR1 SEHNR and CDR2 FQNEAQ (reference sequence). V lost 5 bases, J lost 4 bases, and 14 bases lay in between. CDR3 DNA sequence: TGTGCCAGCAGCGCATACACTATACGAGAGACCCAGTACTTC. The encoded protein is CASSAYTIRETQYF.

The CDR3: CASSQPYRVEVYEQYF. For the CDR3, the DNA is TGTGCCAGCAGCCAACCTTACAGAGTGGAAGTTTACGAGCAGTACTTC. The rearrangement links TRBV4-2 to TRBJ2-7; D remains unclear. V lost 2 bases to trimming and J lost 4 bases, with 18 bases between them. Germline CDR1 reads LGHNA; CDR2 reads YNFKEQ. The CDR3 is made up of 16 amino acids.

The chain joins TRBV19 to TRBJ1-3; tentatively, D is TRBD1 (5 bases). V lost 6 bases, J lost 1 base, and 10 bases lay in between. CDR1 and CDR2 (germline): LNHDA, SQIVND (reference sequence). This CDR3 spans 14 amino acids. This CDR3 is CASRGGGSGNTIYF. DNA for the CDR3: TGTGCCAGTAGAGGCGGGGGTTCTGGAAACACCATATATTTT.

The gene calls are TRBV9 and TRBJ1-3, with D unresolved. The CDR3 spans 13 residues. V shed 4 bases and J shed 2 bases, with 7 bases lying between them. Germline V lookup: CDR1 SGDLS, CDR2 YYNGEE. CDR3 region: CASSLTTGNTIYF. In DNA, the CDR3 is TGTGCCAGCAGCCTCACTACTGGAAACACCATATATTTT.

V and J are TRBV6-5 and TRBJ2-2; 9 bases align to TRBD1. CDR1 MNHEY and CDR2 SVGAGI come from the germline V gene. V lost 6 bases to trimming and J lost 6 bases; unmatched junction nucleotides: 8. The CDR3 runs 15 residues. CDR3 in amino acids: CASSDRGGNPGELFF. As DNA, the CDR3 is TGTGCCAGCAGCGACAGGGGGGGAAATCCCGGGGAGCTGTTTTTT.

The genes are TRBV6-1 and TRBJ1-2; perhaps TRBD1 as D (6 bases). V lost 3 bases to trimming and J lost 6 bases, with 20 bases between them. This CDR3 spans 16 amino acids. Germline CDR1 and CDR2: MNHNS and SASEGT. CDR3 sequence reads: CASSDKGSPGDNGYTF. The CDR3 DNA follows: TGTGCCAGCAGTGATAAGGGGTCCCCTGGGGACAATGGCTACACCTTC.

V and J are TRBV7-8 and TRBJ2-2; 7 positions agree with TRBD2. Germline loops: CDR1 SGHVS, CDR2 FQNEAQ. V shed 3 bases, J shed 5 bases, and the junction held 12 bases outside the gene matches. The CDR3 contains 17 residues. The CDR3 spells CASSFSPGGSNTGELFF. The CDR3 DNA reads TGTGCCAGCAGCTTTAGCCCGGGCGGGAGCAATACCGGGGAGCTGTTTTTT.

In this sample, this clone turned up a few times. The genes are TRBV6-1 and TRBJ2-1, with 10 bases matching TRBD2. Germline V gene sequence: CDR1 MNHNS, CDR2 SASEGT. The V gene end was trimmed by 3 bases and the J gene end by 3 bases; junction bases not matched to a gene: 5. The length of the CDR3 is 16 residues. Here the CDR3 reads CASSEIAGGDYNEQFF. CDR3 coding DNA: TGTGCCAGCAGTGAGATAGCGGGAGGTGACTACAATGAGCAGTTCTTC.

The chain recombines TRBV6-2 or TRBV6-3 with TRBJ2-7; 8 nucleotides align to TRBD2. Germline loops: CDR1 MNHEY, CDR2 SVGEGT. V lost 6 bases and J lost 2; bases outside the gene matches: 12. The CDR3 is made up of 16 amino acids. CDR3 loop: CASSALPGLVTYEQYF. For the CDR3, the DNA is TGTGCCAGCAGCGCACTCCCGGGACTAGTTACCTACGAGCAGTACTTC.

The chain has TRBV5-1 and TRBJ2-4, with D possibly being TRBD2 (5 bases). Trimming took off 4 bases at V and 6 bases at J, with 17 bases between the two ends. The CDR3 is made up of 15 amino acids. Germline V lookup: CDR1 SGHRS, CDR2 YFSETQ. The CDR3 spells CASSPRVNPGNIQYF. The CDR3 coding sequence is TGCGCCAGCAGCCCGAGGGTCAATCCGGGAAACATTCAGTACTTC.

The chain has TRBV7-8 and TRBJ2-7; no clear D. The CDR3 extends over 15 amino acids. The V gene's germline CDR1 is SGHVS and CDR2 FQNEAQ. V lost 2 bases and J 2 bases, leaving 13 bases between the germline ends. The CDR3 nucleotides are TGTGCCAGCAGCTTATGGAGTACGCTAACCTACGAGCAGTACTTC. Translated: CASSLWSTLTYEQYF.

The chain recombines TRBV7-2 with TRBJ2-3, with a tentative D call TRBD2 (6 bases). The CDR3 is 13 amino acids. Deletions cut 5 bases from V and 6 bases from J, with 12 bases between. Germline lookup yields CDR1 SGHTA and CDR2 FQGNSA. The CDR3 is CASSLGRKDTQYF. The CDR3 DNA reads TGTGCCAGCAGCCTCGGGAGAAAGGATACGCAGTATTTT.

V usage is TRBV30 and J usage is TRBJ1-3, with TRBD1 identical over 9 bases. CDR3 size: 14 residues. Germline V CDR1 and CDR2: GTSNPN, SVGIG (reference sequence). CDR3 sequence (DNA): TGTGTCGGGGGACAGGGTTTCTCTGGAAACACCATATATTTT. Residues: CVGGQGFSGNTIYF.

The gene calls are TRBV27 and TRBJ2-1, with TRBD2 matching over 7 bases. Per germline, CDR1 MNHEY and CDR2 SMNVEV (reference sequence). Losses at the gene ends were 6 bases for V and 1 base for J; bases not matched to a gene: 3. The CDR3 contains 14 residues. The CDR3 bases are TGTGCCAGCAGGAATAGCGGGTCCTACAATGAGCAGTTCTTC. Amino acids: CASRNSGSYNEQFF.

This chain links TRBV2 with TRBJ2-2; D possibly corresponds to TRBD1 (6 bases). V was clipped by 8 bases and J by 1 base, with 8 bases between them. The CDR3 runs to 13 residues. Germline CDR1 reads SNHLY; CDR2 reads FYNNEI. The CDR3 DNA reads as TGTGCCAGCCGGACAGAGAACACCGGGGAGCTGTTTTTT. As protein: CASRTENTGELFF.

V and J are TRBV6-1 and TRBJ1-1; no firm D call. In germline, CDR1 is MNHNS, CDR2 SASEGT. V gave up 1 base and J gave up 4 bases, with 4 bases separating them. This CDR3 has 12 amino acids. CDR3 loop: CASSEGFTEAFF. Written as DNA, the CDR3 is TGTGCCAGCAGTGAAGGTTTCACTGAAGCTTTCTTT.